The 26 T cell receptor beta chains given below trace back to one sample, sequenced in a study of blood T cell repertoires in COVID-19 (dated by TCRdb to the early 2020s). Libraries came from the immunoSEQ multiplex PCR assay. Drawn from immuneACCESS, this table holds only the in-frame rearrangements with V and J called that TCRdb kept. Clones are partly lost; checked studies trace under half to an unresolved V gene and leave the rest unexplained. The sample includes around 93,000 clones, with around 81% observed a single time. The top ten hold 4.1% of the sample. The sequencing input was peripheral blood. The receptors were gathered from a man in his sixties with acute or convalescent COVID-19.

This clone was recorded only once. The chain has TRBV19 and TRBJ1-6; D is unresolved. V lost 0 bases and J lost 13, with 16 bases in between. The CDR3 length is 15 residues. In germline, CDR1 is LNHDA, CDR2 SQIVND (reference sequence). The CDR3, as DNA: TGTGCCAGTAGTATAGATCTCGAAAGTGGCGGGCCCCTCCACTTT. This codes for CASSIDLESGGPLHF.

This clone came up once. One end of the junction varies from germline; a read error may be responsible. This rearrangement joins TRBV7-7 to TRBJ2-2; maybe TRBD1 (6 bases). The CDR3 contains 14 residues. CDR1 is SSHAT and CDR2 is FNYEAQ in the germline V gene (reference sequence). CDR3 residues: CASSLEGGTGELFF. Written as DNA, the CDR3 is TGTGCTAGCAGCTTAGAAGGGGGAACCGGGGAGCTGTTTTTT.

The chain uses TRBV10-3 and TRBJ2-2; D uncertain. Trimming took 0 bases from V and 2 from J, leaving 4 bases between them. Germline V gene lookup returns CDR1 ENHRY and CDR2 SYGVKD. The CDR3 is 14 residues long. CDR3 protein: CAISESSNTGELFF. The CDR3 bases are TGTGCCATCAGTGAGTCGAGTAACACCGGGGAGCTGTTTTTT.

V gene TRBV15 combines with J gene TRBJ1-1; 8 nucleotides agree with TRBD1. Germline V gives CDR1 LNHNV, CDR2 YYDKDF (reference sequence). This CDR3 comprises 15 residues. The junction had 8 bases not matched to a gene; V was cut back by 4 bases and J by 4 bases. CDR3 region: CATSTWGQVRTEAFF. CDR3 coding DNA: TGTGCCACCAGCACATGGGGACAGGTTCGCACTGAAGCTTTCTTT.

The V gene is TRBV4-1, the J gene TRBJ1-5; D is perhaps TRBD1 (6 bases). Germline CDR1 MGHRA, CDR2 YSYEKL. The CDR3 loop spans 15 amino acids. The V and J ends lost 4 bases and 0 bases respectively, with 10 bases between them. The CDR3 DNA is TGCGCCAGCAGCCCAGACAGGAATAGCAATCAGCCCCAGCATTTT. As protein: CASSPDRNSNQPQHF.

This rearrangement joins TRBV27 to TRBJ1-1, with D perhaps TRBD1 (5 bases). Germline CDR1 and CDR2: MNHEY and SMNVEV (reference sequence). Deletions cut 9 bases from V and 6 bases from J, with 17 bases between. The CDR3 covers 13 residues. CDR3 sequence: CASKTGGVAEAFF. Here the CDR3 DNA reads TGTGCCAGTAAGACTGGGGGGGTCGCTGAAGCTTTCTTT.

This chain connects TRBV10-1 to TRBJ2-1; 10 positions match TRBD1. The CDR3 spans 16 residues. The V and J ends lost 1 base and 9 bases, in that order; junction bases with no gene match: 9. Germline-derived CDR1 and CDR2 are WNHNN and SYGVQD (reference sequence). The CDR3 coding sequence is TGCGCCAGCAGTGAGTTTGGGACAGGGGATGGGGCTGAGCAGTTCTTC. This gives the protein CASSEFGTGDGAEQFF.

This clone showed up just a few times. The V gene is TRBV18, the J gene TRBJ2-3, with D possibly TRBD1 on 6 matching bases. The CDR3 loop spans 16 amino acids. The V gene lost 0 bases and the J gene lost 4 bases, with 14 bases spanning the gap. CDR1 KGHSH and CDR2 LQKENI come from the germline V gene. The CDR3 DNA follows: TGTGCCAGCTCACCACCTCGAGGGGGTGGGGCAGATACGCAGTATTTT. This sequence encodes CASSPPRGGGADTQYF.

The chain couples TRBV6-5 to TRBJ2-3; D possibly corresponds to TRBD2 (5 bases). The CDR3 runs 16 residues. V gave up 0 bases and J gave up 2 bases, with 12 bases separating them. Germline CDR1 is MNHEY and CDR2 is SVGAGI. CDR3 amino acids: CASSYSQRTNTDTQYF. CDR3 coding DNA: TGTGCCAGCAGTTACTCACAGCGGACCAACACAGATACGCAGTATTTT.

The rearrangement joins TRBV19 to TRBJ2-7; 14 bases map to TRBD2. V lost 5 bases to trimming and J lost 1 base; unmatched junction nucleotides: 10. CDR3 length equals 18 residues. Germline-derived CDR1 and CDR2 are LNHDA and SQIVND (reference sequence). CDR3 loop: CASSEGLAGADRSYEQYV. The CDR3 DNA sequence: TGTGCCAGTAGTGAGGGACTAGCGGGAGCCGATCGGTCCTACGAGCAGTACGTC.

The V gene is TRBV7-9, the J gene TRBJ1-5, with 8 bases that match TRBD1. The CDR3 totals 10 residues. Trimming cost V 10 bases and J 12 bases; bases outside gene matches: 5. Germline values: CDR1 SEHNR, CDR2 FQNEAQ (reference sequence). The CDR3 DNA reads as TGTGCCAACAGGGACAGGATCCAGCATTTT. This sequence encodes CANRDRIQHF.

CDR3 in amino acids: CASSLLAGPTLAKNIQYF. DNA of the CDR3: TGTGCCAGTAGTTTACTAGCGGGGCCTACCCTAGCCAAAAACATTCAGTACTTC. The rearrangement uses TRBV19 and TRBJ2-4, with 10 bases lining up with TRBD2. The germline gives CDR1 LNHDA, CDR2 SQIVND (reference sequence). V lost 5 bases to trimming and J lost 0 bases; unmatched junction nucleotides: 10. CDR3 length: 18 residues.

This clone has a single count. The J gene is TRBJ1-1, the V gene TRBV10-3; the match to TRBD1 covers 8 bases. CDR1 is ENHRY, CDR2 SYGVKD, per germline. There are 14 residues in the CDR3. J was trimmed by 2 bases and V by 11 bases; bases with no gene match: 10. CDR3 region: CASTGQGANTEAFF. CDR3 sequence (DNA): TGTGCCTCTACGGGGCAGGGGGCAAACACTGAAGCTTTCTTT.

In DNA, the CDR3 is TGTGCCAGCACCCCGGGACAGGGTGGCCGTGGCTACACCTTC. It is translated as CASTPGQGGRGYTF. The J gene is TRBJ1-2, the V gene TRBV6-5; 9 nucleotides align to TRBD1. The V gene end was trimmed by 7 bases and the J gene end by 7 bases; junction bases not matched to a gene: 10. The CDR3 loop spans 14 amino acids. Germline V CDR1 and CDR2: MNHEY, SVGAGI.

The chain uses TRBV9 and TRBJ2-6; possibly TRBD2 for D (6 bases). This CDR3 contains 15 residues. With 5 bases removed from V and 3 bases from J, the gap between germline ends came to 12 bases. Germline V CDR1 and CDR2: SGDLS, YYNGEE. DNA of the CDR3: TGTGCCAGCAGTGCCAGAGCGGGTGGGGCCAACGTCCTGACTTTC. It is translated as CASSARAGGANVLTF.

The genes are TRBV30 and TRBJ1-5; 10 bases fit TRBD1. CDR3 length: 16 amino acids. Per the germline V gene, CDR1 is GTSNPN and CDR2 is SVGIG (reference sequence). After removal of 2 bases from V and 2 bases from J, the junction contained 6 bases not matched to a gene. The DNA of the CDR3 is TGTGCCTGGAGTAGACAGGGGGCTGGCGGCAATCAGCCCCAGCATTTT. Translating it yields CAWSRQGAGGNQPQHF.

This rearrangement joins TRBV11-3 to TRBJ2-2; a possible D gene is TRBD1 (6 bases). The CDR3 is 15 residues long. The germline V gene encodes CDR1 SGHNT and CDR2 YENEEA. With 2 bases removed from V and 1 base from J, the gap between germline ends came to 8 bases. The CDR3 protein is CASSLYRENTGELFF. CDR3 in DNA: TGTGCCAGCAGCTTATACAGGGAGAACACCGGGGAGCTGTTTTTT.

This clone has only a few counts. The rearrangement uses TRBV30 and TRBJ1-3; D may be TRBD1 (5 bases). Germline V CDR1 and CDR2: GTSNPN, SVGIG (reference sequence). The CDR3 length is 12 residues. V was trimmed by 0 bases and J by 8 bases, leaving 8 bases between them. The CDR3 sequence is CAWSVQGDTIYF. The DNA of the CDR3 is TGTGCCTGGAGTGTCCAGGGTGACACCATATATTTT.

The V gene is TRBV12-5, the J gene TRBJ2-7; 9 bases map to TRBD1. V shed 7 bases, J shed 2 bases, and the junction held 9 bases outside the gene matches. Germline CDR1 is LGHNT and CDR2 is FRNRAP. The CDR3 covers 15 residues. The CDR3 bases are TGTGCTAGTGCCGAGGACAGGGGAACTACCTACGAGCAGTACGTC. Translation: CASAEDRGTTYEQYV.

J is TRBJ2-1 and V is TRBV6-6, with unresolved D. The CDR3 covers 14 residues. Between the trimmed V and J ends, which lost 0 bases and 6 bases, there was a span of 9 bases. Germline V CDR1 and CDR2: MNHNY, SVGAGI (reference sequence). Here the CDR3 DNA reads TGTGCCAGCAGTTACTCGGCCGATTTCAATGAGCAGTTCTTC. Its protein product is CASSYSADFNEQFF.

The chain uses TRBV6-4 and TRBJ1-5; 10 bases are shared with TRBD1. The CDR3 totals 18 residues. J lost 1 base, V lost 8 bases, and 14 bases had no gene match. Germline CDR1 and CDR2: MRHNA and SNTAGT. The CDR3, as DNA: TGTGCCAGCGGGACGACAGGGGGCGCCGGTAGAAGCAATCAGCCCCAGCATTTT. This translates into CASGTTGGAGRSNQPQHF.

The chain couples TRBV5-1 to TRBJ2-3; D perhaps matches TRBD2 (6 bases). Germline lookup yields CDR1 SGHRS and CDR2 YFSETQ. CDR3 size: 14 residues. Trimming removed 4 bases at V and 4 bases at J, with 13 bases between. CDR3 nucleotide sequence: TGCGCCAGCAGCCCCGGGACTGGTCCAGATACGCAGTATTTT. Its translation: CASSPGTGPDTQYF.

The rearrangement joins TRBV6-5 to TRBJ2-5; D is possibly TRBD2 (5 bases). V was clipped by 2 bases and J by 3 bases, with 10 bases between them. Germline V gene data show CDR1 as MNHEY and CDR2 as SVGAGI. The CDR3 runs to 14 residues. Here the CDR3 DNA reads TGTGCCAGCAGTTACAGGTCGGGAAAAGAGACCCAGTACTTC. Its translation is CASSYRSGKETQYF.

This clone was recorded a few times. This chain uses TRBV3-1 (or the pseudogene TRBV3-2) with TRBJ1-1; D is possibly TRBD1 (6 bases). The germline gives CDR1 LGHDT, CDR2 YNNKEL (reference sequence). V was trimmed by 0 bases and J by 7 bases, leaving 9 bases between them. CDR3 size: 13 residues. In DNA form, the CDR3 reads TGTGCCAGCAGCCAAGATACGGACAGTGAAGCTTTCTTT. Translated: CASSQDTDSEAFF.

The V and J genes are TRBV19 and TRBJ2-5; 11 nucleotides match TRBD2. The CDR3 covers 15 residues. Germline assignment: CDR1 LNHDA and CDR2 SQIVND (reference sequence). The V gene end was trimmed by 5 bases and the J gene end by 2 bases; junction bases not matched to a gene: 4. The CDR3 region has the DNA TGTGCCAGTAGTCGGACTAGCGGGCCTCAAGAGACCCAGTACTTC. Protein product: CASSRTSGPQETQYF.

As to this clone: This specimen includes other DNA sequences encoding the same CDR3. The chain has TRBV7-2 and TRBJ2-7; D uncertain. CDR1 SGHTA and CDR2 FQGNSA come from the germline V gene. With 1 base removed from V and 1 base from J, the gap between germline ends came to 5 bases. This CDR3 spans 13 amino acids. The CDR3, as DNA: TGTGCCAGCAGCTTAGGCGAGTCCTACGAGCAGTACGTC. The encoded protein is CASSLGESYEQYV.